The T cell receptor (beta chain) described here comes from a study of beta chain features in type 1 diabetes listed by TCRdb under 2018. For the wider study: Mean age, gender distribution, total cell number and subset yield did not differ between patients and healthy donors. A total of about 99,000,000 sorted cells were examined across all samples, and RNA yield correlated strongly with the number of cells per subset. The study compared the TCRB repertoires of sorted circulating CD4+ T cell subsets in recently diagnosed type 1 diabetes patients with those in matched healthy donors. Regulatory and stem cell-like memory subsets were obtained from only 8 patients and roughly 8 healthy donors, while naive and central memory subsets were obtained from all 30 or so donors. Overall results and qualifications from the work: Sequencing cDNA rather than genomic DNA could over-represent highly expressing activated cells, although activation and CD3 levels did not differ between groups. PCR may preferentially amplify shorter templates, but because patient and control samples were amplified and corrected together, any resulting skew would affect both groups equally. Patients with type 1 diabetes made fewer insertions and deleted more nucleotides at VDJ recombination sites, implying thymic rearrangement abnormalities. Naive, central memory and regulatory TCRB repertoires appeared more similar among patients than among healthy donors. Because the HLA sub-analyses included only small numbers of individuals, any influence of HLA type on TCRB rearrangement was left unresolved. In all four CD4+ subsets, TCRB CDR3 length was moderately but significantly shorter in type 1 diabetes patients.

Each donor gave one peripheral blood draw, averaging approximately 0.12 L, which was collected into heparinised tubes. Using a panel that included CD45RO, CCR7, CD25, CD127, CD95 and CD27, naive, central memory, regulatory and stem cell-like memory CD4+ T cells were sorted on a BD FACSAria II. Every sorted population had a purity above 95%. Right away, PBMCs were isolated by Lymphoprep density gradient centrifugation and were stained directly, with no culture step. So that batch effects would be minimized, each experiment stained and sorted samples in pairs, pairing one healthy donor with one patient. V is trimmed back by 5 bases and J by 3 bases, and the junction contains 4 bases that no gene match accounts for. The CDR3 sequence holds 15 residues, the cysteine and phenylalanine included. Here the CDR3 DNA is all that survives: 45 bases in frame from base 1. Taken from the germline V gene (reference sequence), the CDR1 and CDR2 loops are LNHDA and SQIVND.

The entire amount of isolated RNA was reverse transcribed using the High Capacity cDNA Reverse Transcription Kit, so the sequenced TCRB transcripts were expressed ones. Naive, central memory and regulatory T cell samples underwent deep immunoSEQ sequencing, averaging about 3.5 million total reads per sample. Sorted cells were lysed in RLT buffer and RNA was extracted with DNase-treated RNeasy Micro or Mini kits, depending on cell number. Each cell subset was processed on its own to prevent cross-contamination, while patient and healthy donor samples were processed together. TCRB sequences were amplified from cDNA with the immunoSEQ multiplex PCR, producing 87-bp fragments spanning the CDR3 region. Sequencing of the amplicons was performed on the Illumina HiSeq platform. Per the original workflow: PCR bias was computationally corrected using synthetic template baselines, reads within Hamming distance 2 were collapsed, and singletons that could not be merged were discarded. Reads were aligned against IMGT so that V, D and J genes, CDR3 length and insertions or deletions at six rearrangement sites could be assigned. Clonotype counts were normalized to sorted cell number within each subset before computing true diversity and Gini coefficients with the tcR R package. The overlap coefficient, calculated on TCRB nucleotide sequences, was used to measure repertoire sharing. This immuneACCESS table, as held by TCRdb, lists in-frame sequences with V and J called but not all clones. Of the missing ones, under half trace to an unresolved V gene in checked studies; the others have no known cause. That table furnishes V, J and clone size, whereas the DNA furnished D and trimming. The sample contains 200,000 to 250,000 clones, roughly a tenth of them found a single time. The biggest ten clones account for less than 1.5% of the sample.

This clone was picked up many times. This receptor's antigen is unknown. Base qualities were left out, and no much larger clone turns up one base away. This CDR3 is also generated by other DNA sequences in the sample. This chain is built from TRBV19 and TRBJ2-3, with TRBD2 matching 11 junction bases. Sequenced: central memory CD4+ T cells from blood. The TCR originated in a man aged 18 to 29 in good health. At the DNA level, the sequence is TGTGCCAGTAGTCTCCCTAGCGGGAGGACAGATACGCAGTATTTT. This translates into CASSLPSGRTDTQYF.